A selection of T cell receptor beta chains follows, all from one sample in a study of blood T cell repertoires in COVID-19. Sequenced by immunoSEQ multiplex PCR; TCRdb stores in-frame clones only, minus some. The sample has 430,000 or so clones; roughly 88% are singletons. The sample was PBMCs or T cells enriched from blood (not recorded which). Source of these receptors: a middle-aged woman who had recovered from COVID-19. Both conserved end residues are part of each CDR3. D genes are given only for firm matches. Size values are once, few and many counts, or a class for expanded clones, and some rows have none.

CDR3aa: CASSLVTGGNTEAFF; CDR3nt: TGTGCCAGCAGCTTAGTGACAGGGGGAAACACTGAAGCTTTCTTT; j_gene: TRBJ1-1; d_gene: TRBD1; abundance: few; v_gene: TRBV7-2
CDR3aa: CASSPAGEETQYF; CDR3nt: TGTGCCAGCAGCCCCGCAGGGGAGGAGACCCAGTACTTC; j_gene: TRBJ2-5; d_gene: -; abundance: -; v_gene: TRBV6-5
CDR3aa: CATSTGTGAYNEQFF; CDR3nt: TGTGCCACCAGCACAGGAACCGGGGCCTACAATGAGCAGTTCTTC; j_gene: TRBJ2-1; d_gene: -; abundance: -; v_gene: TRBV15
CDR3aa: CATSDSGRLGEGEAFF; CDR3nt: TGTGCCACCAGTGATTCAGGGCGCCTAGGGGAGGGTGAAGCTTTCTTT; j_gene: TRBJ1-1; d_gene: -; abundance: once; v_gene: TRBV24-1
CDR3aa: CASSLATGMNTEAFF; CDR3nt: TGTGCCAGCAGCTTGGCGACGGGTATGAACACTGAAGCTTTCTTT; j_gene: TRBJ1-1; d_gene: -; abundance: -; v_gene: TRBV5-5
CDR3aa: CASRGTGVVNTEAFF; CDR3nt: TGCGCCAGCAGAGGGACAGGGGTGGTGAACACTGAAGCTTTCTTT; j_gene: TRBJ1-1; d_gene: TRBD1; abundance: -; v_gene: TRBV5-1
CDR3aa: CASSRPLTDNTEAFF; CDR3nt: TGTGCCAGCAGTCGCCCCCTGACAGATAACACTGAAGCTTTCTTT; j_gene: TRBJ1-1; d_gene: -; abundance: -; v_gene: TRBV28
CDR3aa: CATSRGREKLFF; CDR3nt: TGTGCCACCAGCAGGGGGCGCGAAAAACTGTTTTTT; j_gene: TRBJ1-4; d_gene: -; abundance: -; v_gene: TRBV15
CDR3aa: CSVALRLAEDNEQFF; CDR3nt: TGCAGCGTTGCCCTCCGACTAGCAGAAGACAATGAGCAGTTCTTC; j_gene: TRBJ2-1; d_gene: TRBD2; abundance: once; v_gene: TRBV29-1
CDR3aa: CASSPQWTAQRYF; CDR3nt: TGCGCCAGCAGTCCACAATGGACAGCCCAAAGGTACTTC; j_gene: TRBJ2-7; d_gene: -; abundance: -; v_gene: TRBV23-1
CDR3aa: CASSQVGGDTQYF; CDR3nt: TGTGCCAGCAGCCAAGTAGGAGGAGATACGCAGTATTTT; j_gene: TRBJ2-3; d_gene: -; abundance: -; v_gene: TRBV4-2
CDR3aa: CASSIQHSYNSPLHF; CDR3nt: TGTGCCAGCAGCATACAGCACTCCTATAATTCACCCCTCCACTTT; j_gene: TRBJ1-6; d_gene: -; abundance: -; v_gene: TRBV6-5
CDR3aa: CASGTYNEQFF; CDR3nt: TGTGCCTCGGGGACCTACAATGAGCAGTTCTTC; j_gene: TRBJ2-1; d_gene: -; abundance: few; v_gene: TRBV11-2
CDR3aa: CATTDSGNTIYF; CDR3nt: TGTGCCACCACAGACTCTGGAAACACCATATATTTT; j_gene: TRBJ1-3; d_gene: -; abundance: -; v_gene: TRBV24-1
CDR3aa: CSASSAATYEQYF; CDR3nt: TGCAGTGCTAGTTCTGCGGCCACCTACGAGCAGTACTTC; j_gene: TRBJ2-7; d_gene: -; abundance: -; v_gene: TRBV20-1
CDR3aa: CASSSPGTGNTEAFF; CDR3nt: TGTGCCAGCAGCTCACCCGGGACAGGGAACACTGAAGCTTTCTTT; j_gene: TRBJ1-1; d_gene: TRBD1; abundance: -; v_gene: TRBV5-4
CDR3aa: CASSSGQSSSPLHF; CDR3nt: TGTGCCAGCAGTTCCGGACAGAGTAGTTCACCCCTCCACTTT; j_gene: TRBJ1-6; d_gene: -; abundance: -; v_gene: TRBV7-9
CDR3aa: CASSQLTGGGTEAFF; CDR3nt: TGCGCCAGCAGCCAATTGACAGGGGGAGGAACTGAAGCTTTCTTT; j_gene: TRBJ1-1; d_gene: TRBD1; abundance: -; v_gene: TRBV4-3
CDR3aa: CASSQQASDTQYF; CDR3nt: TGTGCCAGCAGCCAACAAGCCTCAGATACGCAGTATTTT; j_gene: TRBJ2-3; d_gene: -; abundance: -; v_gene: TRBV3-1/TRBV3-2
CDR3aa: CASSQEGGQKAFF; CDR3nt: TGTGCCAGCAGCCAAGAAGGTGGACAAAAAGCTTTCTTT; j_gene: TRBJ1-1; d_gene: -; abundance: -; v_gene: TRBV14
CDR3aa: CASSQRGRVPQETQYF; CDR3nt: TGTGCCAGTAGTCAGCGGGGCCGCGTGCCCCAAGAGACCCAGTACTTC; j_gene: TRBJ2-5; d_gene: TRBD2; abundance: -; v_gene: TRBV19
CDR3aa: CASSRTSGSVETQYF; CDR3nt: TGTGCCAGCAGCAGGACTAGCGGGAGCGTAGAGACCCAGTACTTC; j_gene: TRBJ2-5; d_gene: TRBD2; abundance: -; v_gene: TRBV25-1
CDR3aa: CASSPQNRDTYEQYF; CDR3nt: TGTGCCAGCAGCCCACAAAACCGGGACACCTACGAGCAGTACTTC; j_gene: TRBJ2-7; d_gene: -; abundance: -; v_gene: TRBV11-2
CDR3aa: CASSRRGLAGSDAYNEQFF; CDR3nt: TGTGCCAGCAGCCGAAGAGGACTAGCGGGAAGTGACGCCTACAATGAGCAGTTCTTC; j_gene: TRBJ2-1; d_gene: TRBD2; abundance: once; v_gene: TRBV6-4
CDR3aa: CASSFTKAEDTQYF; CDR3nt: TGCGCCAGCAGCTTTACTAAGGCGGAAGATACGCAGTATTTT; j_gene: TRBJ2-3; d_gene: -; abundance: -; v_gene: TRBV5-1
CDR3aa: CASSISLARNEQFF; CDR3nt: TGTGCCAGTAGTATATCACTAGCGCGCAATGAGCAGTTCTTC; j_gene: TRBJ2-1; d_gene: TRBD2; abundance: -; v_gene: TRBV19
CDR3aa: CASSYPGVAGYNEQFF; CDR3nt: TGTGCCAGCAGTTACCCCGGGGTAGCGGGATACAATGAGCAGTTCTTC; j_gene: TRBJ2-1; d_gene: TRBD2; abundance: -; v_gene: TRBV6-2/TRBV6-3